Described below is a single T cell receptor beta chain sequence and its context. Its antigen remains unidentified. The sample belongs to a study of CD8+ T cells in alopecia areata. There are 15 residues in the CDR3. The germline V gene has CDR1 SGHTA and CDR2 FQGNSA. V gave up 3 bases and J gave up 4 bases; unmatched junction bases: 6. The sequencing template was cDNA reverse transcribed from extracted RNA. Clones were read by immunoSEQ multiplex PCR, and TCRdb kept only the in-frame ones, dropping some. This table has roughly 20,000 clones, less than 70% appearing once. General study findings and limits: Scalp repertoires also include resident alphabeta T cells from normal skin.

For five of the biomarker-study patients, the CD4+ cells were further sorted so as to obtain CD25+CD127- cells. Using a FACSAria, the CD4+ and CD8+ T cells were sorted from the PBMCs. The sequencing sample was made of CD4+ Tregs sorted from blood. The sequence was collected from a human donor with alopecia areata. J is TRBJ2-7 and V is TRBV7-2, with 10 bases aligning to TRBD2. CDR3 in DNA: TGTGCCAGCAGCTTTGGCGGGACTAGCGAGTACGAGCAGTACTTC. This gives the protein CASSFGGTSEYEQYF.